The clone carrying this T cell receptor (beta chain) was seen only a few times. Its antigen is currently unknown. The data belong to a study of T cell repertoires in cytomegalovirus infection. Study as a whole: The authors relied on CMV epitopes, both recently identified HLA-C-restricted and well-studied HLA-B-restricted. CMV infection plus the matching HLA type was flagged by public TCR beta signatures. Whole-study results and caveats: CMV carriers with the relevant HLA were identified by cumulative public TCR beta family frequency. HLA-C-restricted, CMV-specific TCR beta clonotypes were dominant ex vivo.

The CDR3 is made up of 16 amino acids. J was trimmed by 7 bases and V by 1 base; bases with no gene match: 12. CDR1 is MNHEY, CDR2 SMNVEV, per germline (reference sequence). Each CDR3 protein is one row after TCRdb ran MiXCR on the reads. The data contain approximately 770,000 distinct CDR3 sequences, roughly 28% of them singletons. This chain uses TRBV27 with TRBJ1-2; 7 bases map to TRBD1. The clonotype was recovered from a human donor in good health (CMV status not recorded). Some clones in this sample may be carry-over from other donors' samples. The sample in question was cultured CD8+ T cells from PBMCs, obtained from culture after CMV antigen stimulation. CDR3: CASSLLPLGTVSGYTF. CDR3 coding DNA: TGTGCCAGCAGTTTATTGCCACTCGGGACAGTGAGTGGCTACACCTTC.